This TCR beta chain derives from a study of T cells after yellow fever vaccination. Turning to the study itself: SMART-Seq v4 Ultra Low Input handled preparation of low-cell-number fractions.

General observations from the study: Researchers report a weaker secondary response that nonetheless peaked faster, day 5 versus 15. In FACS-sorted repertoires, abundant clonotypes from the bulk population could appear as contaminants.

The CDR3 runs to 16 residues. In germline, CDR1 is SGHRS, CDR2 YFSETQ. The J segment lost 0 bases and the V segment lost 5 bases, leaving 9 bases of the junction unmatched. The table lists this clonotype with many counts. Its antigen is as yet unknown. UMIs and a universal primer site were added when TCR cDNA was made by 5'RACE template switching. TCRdb passed the 5' RACE reads through MiXCR, listing each CDR3 protein once. The sample records about 300,000 distinct CDR3 sequences, 6.8% being singletons. Specimen: PBMCs, collected roughly 47 days after the first yellow fever vaccination. The chain is built from TRBV5-1 and TRBJ2-3; 7 nucleotides match TRBD2. The TCR originated in a man between 18 and 29 years old who received the YFV17D yellow fever vaccine. The CDR3 coding sequence is TGCGCCAGCAGGATGGCGTCTAGCGGTAGCACAGATACGCAGTATTTT. This sequence encodes CASRMASSGSTDTQYF.